These T cell receptor beta chains were read from a single sample in a study of radiation and T cells in renal cell carcinoma. Assay used: immunoSEQ multiplex PCR; TCRdb lists only in-frame clones, some missing. Found here are about 64,000 clones, 65% to 80% of them singletons; the top ten hold around 7%. Sequencing used blood, obtained from a patient whose treatment included radiotherapy and nephrectomy. These receptor sequences come from a man aged 60 to 75 with renal cell carcinoma. CDR3s include the opening cysteine and the closing phenylalanine or tryptophan. A D gene is named only where the DNA matches it firmly. Size tells how often a clone was seen (once, few, many) or the class of an expanded clone, and some rows leave it out.

>TRBJ1-2|few|TRBD1|TRBV5-1
CASSTQGARGGYTF
TGCGCCAGCAGCACTCAGGGGGCGCGAGGTGGCTACACCTTC
>TRBJ1-1|-|-|TRBV9
CASSVAGSAAAAFF
TGTGCCAGCAGCGTAGCAGGTTCGGCGGCGGCAGCTTTCTTT
>TRBJ2-1|-|TRBD2|TRBV11-3
CASSLGGSGGNEQFF
TGTGCCAGCAGCCTAGGTGGTAGCGGGGGCAATGAGCAGTTCTTC
>TRBJ2-3|-|TRBD1|TRBV7-2
CASSFGGTGGPTDTQYF
TGTGCCAGCAGCTTTGGGGGGACAGGGGGCCCCACAGATACGCAGTATTTT
>TRBJ2-3|-|-|TRBV27
CASSERRAARDTQYF
TGTGCCAGCAGTGAGCGGAGGGCCGCGAGAGATACGCAGTATTTT
>TRBJ1-5|-|TRBD1|TRBV6-1
CASSRGTGIIQPQHF
TGTGCCAGCAGTAGAGGGACAGGGATTATTCAGCCCCAGCATTTT
>TRBJ1-2|-|-|TRBV5-6
CASSPDIYYGYTF
TGTGCCAGCAGTCCGGACATCTACTATGGCTACACCTTC
>TRBJ2-1|-|TRBD2|TRBV10-2
CASSPGTTSEQFF
TGCGCCAGCAGCCCCGGGACTACCAGTGAGCAGTTCTTC
>TRBJ2-1|-|-|TRBV6-5
CASTLRGEQFF
TGTGCCAGCACCCTGCGGGGCGAGCAGTTCTTC
>TRBJ1-2|few|TRBD1|TRBV25-1
CASSHTGESYGYTF
TGTGCCAGCAGTCACACAGGGGAGAGCTATGGCTACACCTTC
>TRBJ2-7|-|TRBD1|TRBV12-5
CASGLARDRSSYEQYF
TGTGCTAGTGGTTTGGCCCGGGACAGGAGCTCCTACGAGCAGTACTTC
>TRBJ2-2|-|TRBD2|TRBV11-3
CASSGGSGRPNTGELFF
TGTGCCAGCAGCGGGGGTAGCGGGAGGCCGAACACCGGGGAGCTGTTTTTT
>TRBJ2-1|-|TRBD1|TRBV27
CASSRTGNSYNEQFF
TGTGCCAGCAGTAGGACAGGGAACTCCTACAATGAGCAGTTCTTC
>TRBJ2-7|-|TRBD1|TRBV29-1
CSVEENRDRVLF
TGCAGCGTTGAAGAGAACCGGGACAGGGTACTTTTC
>TRBJ1-4|-|-|TRBV19
CATSASNEKLFF
TGTGCCACAAGTGCCAGCAATGAAAAACTGTTTTTT
>TRBJ2-7|-|-|TRBV7-2
CASSLRGYEQYF
TGTGCCAGCAGCTTAAGGGGGTACGAGCAGTACTTC
>TRBJ2-1|-|-|TRBV7-2
CASSLLRYNEQFF
TGTGCCAGCAGCCTTCTGCGGTACAATGAGCAGTTCTTC
>TRBJ2-5|once|-|TRBV13
CASSLVGGDLQETQYF
TGTGCCAGCAGCTTAGTCGGCGGGGACCTCCAAGAGACCCAGTACTTC
>TRBJ2-2|-|TRBD2|TRBV13
CASTVGGVNTGELFF
TGTGCCAGCACCGTGGGGGGGGTGAACACCGGGGAGCTGTTTTTT
>TRBJ1-2|once|TRBD1|TRBV19
CASSNLNRGRGYTF
TGTGCCAGTAGTAACCTAAACAGGGGACGCGGCTACACCTTC
>TRBJ1-2|-|TRBD1|TRBV13
CASSAIQGDGSDYGYTF
TGTGCCAGCAGCGCAATACAGGGGGACGGTTCGGACTATGGCTACACCTTC
>TRBJ2-3|-|TRBD2|TRBV7-8
CASSPSSGRAKFPDTQYF
TGTGCCAGCAGCCCTTCTAGCGGGAGGGCCAAGTTTCCAGATACGCAGTATTTT
>TRBJ2-3|-|TRBD2|TRBV6-5
CASSFVAGIPDTQYF
TGTGCCAGCAGTTTCGTAGCGGGGATACCAGATACGCAGTATTTT
>TRBJ2-3|-|-|TRBV14
CASSQAGWLGSDTQYF
TGTGCCAGCAGCCAAGCCGGATGGCTGGGGTCAGATACGCAGTATTTT
>TRBJ1-6|-|-|TRBV30
CAWTGTRDLGSPLHF
TGTGCCTGGACCGGGACCCGGGACCTCGGGTCACCCCTCCACTTT
>TRBJ1-2|-|TRBD1|TRBV30
CAWDSGTAYGYTF
TGTGCCTGGGATTCCGGGACAGCCTATGGCTACACCTTC
>TRBJ2-6|-|TRBD1|TRBV10-3
CAISNFRTGLTGANVLTF
TGTGCCATCAGTAACTTTAGGACAGGCCTAACTGGGGCCAACGTCCTGACTTTC
>TRBJ1-4|-|-|TRBV5-1
CASSRTGSDEKLFF
TGCGCCAGCAGCCGAACAGGGTCTGACGAAAAACTGTTTTTT
>TRBJ2-1|few|TRBD2|TRBV19
CASSVGLAGDQQFF
TGTGCCAGTAGTGTGGGACTAGCGGGAGATCAACAGTTCTTC
>TRBJ1-1|-|-|TRBV19
CASSDIRGTTEAFF
TGTGCCAGTAGTGACATCCGGGGGACCACTGAAGCTTTCTTT
>TRBJ2-5|-|TRBD2|TRBV5-4
CASTLAGQETQYF
TGTGCCAGCACCTTAGCGGGCCAAGAGACCCAGTACTTC
>TRBJ1-6|-|-|TRBV7-9
CASSLGEGRSLHF
TGTGCCAGCAGCTTGGGGGAGGGTCGGTCCCTCCACTTT
>TRBJ1-6|few|-|TRBV28
CASNLGNSPLHF
TGTGCCAGCAATCTAGGAAATTCACCCCTCCACTTT
>TRBJ2-7|few|-|TRBV6-5
CASSYGDTYEQYF
TGTGCCAGCAGTTATGGGGACACCTACGAGCAGTACTTC
>TRBJ1-1|-|-|TRBV7-6
CASSLGAGNTEAFF
TGTGCCAGCAGCTTAGGGGCGGGGAACACTGAAGCTTTCTTT
>TRBJ2-5|-|TRBD2|TRBV30
CAWSNPGAGAQVTQYF
TGTGCCTGGAGTAATCCTGGAGCGGGGGCCCAGGTGACCCAGTACTTC
>TRBJ2-1|-|-|TRBV2
CASSADNERFF
TGTGCCAGCAGCGCCGATAATGAGCGGTTCTTC
>TRBJ1-3|-|-|TRBV25-1
CASSQVSGNTIYF
TGTGCCAGCAGTCAGGTCTCTGGAAACACCATATATTTT
>TRBJ2-7|-|TRBD1|TRBV10-2
CASSRTGDGEQYF
TGCGCCAGCAGCAGAACAGGGGATGGGGAGCAGTACTTC
>TRBJ2-6|-|-|TRBV30
CAWSAKAISGANVLTF
TGTGCCTGGAGTGCCAAAGCGATCTCTGGGGCCAACGTCCTGACTTTC
>TRBJ1-2|-|TRBD1|TRBV10-3
CAISDFQGEGYTF
TGTGCCATCAGTGATTTCCAGGGGGAAGGCTACACCTTC
>TRBJ1-2|-|-|TRBV30
CAFDSYGYTF
TGTGCCTTTGATTCCTATGGCTACACCTTC
>TRBJ2-3|few|-|TRBV2
CASRPLRTDTQYF
TGTGCCAGCAGGCCACTCCGGACAGATACGCAGTATTTT
>TRBJ2-3|-|TRBD2|TRBV7-2
CASSSGRGGYTDTQYF
TGTGCCAGCAGCTCAGGGCGGGGGGGATACACAGATACGCAGTATTTT
>TRBJ1-1|few|-|TRBV30
CAWSVHSRTEAFF
TGTGCCTGGAGTGTACACAGTCGGACTGAAGCTTTCTTT
>TRBJ1-3|few|-|TRBV2
CASRGTMRGNTIYF
TGTGCCAGCAGAGGGACAATGAGGGGAAACACCATATATTTT
>TRBJ2-1|-|TRBD2|TRBV11-2
CASSPGLAGPNEQFF
TGTGCCAGCAGTCCGGGACTAGCGGGACCCAATGAGCAGTTCTTC
>TRBJ1-2|once|-|TRBV7-9
CASSLEGPLAHGYTF
TGTGCCAGCAGCTTAGAGGGGCCTCTTGCCCATGGCTACACCTTC
>TRBJ1-2|-|-|TRBV19
CASSISPRDYGYTF
TGTGCCAGTAGTATTTCGCCCAGGGACTATGGCTACACCTTC